The TCR beta chain described here comes from a study of chronic HIV infection and antiretroviral therapy. This clonotype occurred many times. This CDR3 contains 14 residues. V lost 3 bases to trimming and J lost 7 bases; unmatched junction nucleotides: 6. The germline gives CDR1 SGHTA, CDR2 FQGNSA. TCRdb independently ran MiXCR on the 5' RACE reads; one entry per CDR3 protein. Of more than 30,000 distinct CDR3 sequences in the sample, more than 7.5% were seen once. The specimen sequenced was peripheral blood. This clonotype originated in an adult who had HIV and had not received antiretroviral therapy, or was an uninfected healthy control (not recorded which). The chain combines TRBV7-2 with TRBJ2-3; 8 bases align to TRBD2. This CDR3 reads CASSLSLAGNTQYF. The CDR3 DNA is TGTGCCAGCAGCTTGTCTTTAGCGGGAAATACGCAGTATTTT.